This passage covers 12 T cell receptor beta chains from one sample sequenced in a study of human T cells and chemical hapten exposure. Documented time point: patch test 1, 2 weeks after DPC sensitization. Treatment reported: therapeutic diphenylcyclopropenone sensitization with weekly scalp DPC. TCRdb ran MiXCR on the RACE reads and lists one entry per CDR3 protein. The data contain 150,000 to 200,000 distinct CDR3 sequences, about 14% of them singletons. Material: whole blood, obtained in connection with sensitization to the hapten diphenylcyclopropenone (DPC). The source of these receptors is a woman under 40 with alopecia areata. Some clones in this sample may be carry-over from other donors' samples.

CDR3 loop: CASMEWGDADTQYF. The CDR3 nucleotides are TGTGCCAGCATGGAATGGGGGGACGCAGATACGCAGTATTTT. The chain is built from TRBV7-9 and TRBJ2-3; D is perhaps TRBD2 (6 bases). Germline assignment: CDR1 SEHNR and CDR2 FQNEAQ (reference sequence). V was cut by 7 bases and J by 4 bases, with 15 bases left in between. The CDR3 runs 14 residues.

The chain is built from TRBV9 and TRBJ2-2, with D perhaps given as TRBD1 or TRBD2 (5 bases each). Germline V gene sequence: CDR1 SGDLS, CDR2 YYNGEE. Deletions cut 0 bases from V and 2 bases from J, with 8 bases between. CDR3 length: 15 residues. The CDR3: CASSVGGRNTGELFF. The DNA for the CDR3 is TGTGCCAGCAGCGTAGGGGGACGTAACACCGGGGAGCTGTTTTTT.

This clonotype occurred a few times. The CDR3 is CASSPLATGTEAFF. DNA for the CDR3: TGTGCCAGCAGCCCTTTGGCAACGGGGACTGAAGCTTTCTTT. This sequence joins TRBV14 and TRBJ1-1, with D uncertain. CDR1 and CDR2 from the germline V gene are SGHDN and FVKESK. The CDR3 has 14 residues. The V and J ends lost 4 bases and 5 bases respectively, with 14 bases between them.

This clonotype was seen a handful of times. The V call is TRBV19, the J call TRBJ2-6; D is undetermined. V lost 2 bases and J lost 1, with 6 bases in between. The germline gives CDR1 LNHDA, CDR2 SQIVND (reference sequence). The CDR3 runs 15 residues. The CDR3 region is CASSIWSSGANVLTF. For the CDR3, the DNA is TGTGCCAGTAGTATATGGAGTTCTGGGGCCAACGTCCTGACTTTC.

The chain uses TRBV29-1 and TRBJ2-1; 13 bases line up with TRBD2. J gave up 6 bases and V 4 bases, and 3 bases lay outside the gene matches. This CDR3 has 14 residues. Germline V CDR1 and CDR2: SQVTM, ANQGSEA. CDR3 amino acids: CSVGWTSGGNEQFF. The CDR3 region has the DNA TGCAGCGTTGGCTGGACTAGCGGGGGCAATGAGCAGTTCTTC.

V is TRBV27 and J is TRBJ2-7; D gene uncertain. Trimming pared 4 bases from V and 1 base from J, leaving 8 bases between. The CDR3 spans 13 residues. CDR1 MNHEY and CDR2 SMNVEV come from the germline V gene (reference sequence). The CDR3 region has the DNA TGTGCCAGCAGTTCCCCATCATCCTACGAGCAGTACTTC. It specifies CASSSPSSYEQYF.

CDR3 sequence reads: CASSGDINYGYTF. In DNA form, the CDR3 reads TGTGCCAGCAGCGGGGACATTAACTATGGCTACACCTTC. The genes are TRBV2 and TRBJ1-2, with D possibly TRBD1 on 6 matching bases. Germline lookup yields CDR1 SNHLY and CDR2 FYNNEI. V lost 6 bases and J 1 base, leaving 9 bases between the germline ends. The CDR3 is made up of 13 amino acids. The full variable domain, with the rest looked up from reference TRBV2 and TRBJ1-2, is EPEVTQTPSHQVTQMGQEVILRCVPISNHLYFYWYRQILGQKVEFLVSFYNNEISEKSEIFDDQFSVERPDGSNFTLKIRSTKLEDSAMYFCASSGDINYGYTFGSGTRLTVV.

The chain employs TRBV5-1 and TRBJ2-5; 8 bases map to TRBD2. The CDR3 runs 14 residues. J lost 3 bases, V lost 2 bases, and 3 bases had no gene match. Germline CDR1 reads SGHRS; CDR2 reads YFSETQ. The CDR3 here is CASSFERGKETQYF. DNA for the CDR3: TGCGCCAGCAGCTTCGAGCGGGGGAAAGAGACCCAGTACTTC.

The chain uses TRBV20-1 and TRBJ1-6; 8 nucleotides align to TRBD1. This CDR3 contains 12 residues. CDR1 is DFQATT, CDR2 SNEGSKA, per germline (reference sequence). V lost 6 bases, J lost 7 bases, and 2 bases stayed unmatched. CDR3 DNA sequence: TGCAGTGCCCGGACAGGGAATTCACCCCTCCACTTT. It codes for CSARTGNSPLHF.

V usage is TRBV7-3 and J usage is TRBJ2-3; D remains unclear. Germline CDR1 and CDR2: SGHTA and FQGTGA. The CDR3 loop spans 13 amino acids. Between the trimmed V and J ends, which lost 5 bases and 2 bases, there was a span of 8 bases. CDR3 residues: CASSPGNTDTQYF. DNA of the CDR3: TGTGCCAGCAGCCCTGGCAACACAGATACGCAGTATTTT.

This clonotype was counted ten times or more. V is TRBV30 and J is TRBJ1-1; a possible D gene is TRBD1 (6 bases). CDR3 length equals 16 residues. Trimming cost V 0 bases and J 0 bases, with 14 bases left between them. Germline V CDR1 and CDR2: GTSNPN, SVGIG (reference sequence). Written as DNA, the CDR3 is TGTGCCTGGAGTGTATGGGGGGCCGCTATGAACACTGAAGCTTTCTTT. This codes for CAWSVWGAAMNTEAFF.

The rearrangement links TRBV12-3 or TRBV12-4 to TRBJ1-5, with D perhaps matching TRBD1 (5 bases). CDR3 length: 14 residues. V was clipped by 5 bases and J by 6 bases, with 14 bases between them. CDR3 region: CASSPSGGGQPQHF. The CDR3 DNA is TGTGCCAGCAGTCCGTCGGGGGGGGGTCAGCCCCAGCATTTT.